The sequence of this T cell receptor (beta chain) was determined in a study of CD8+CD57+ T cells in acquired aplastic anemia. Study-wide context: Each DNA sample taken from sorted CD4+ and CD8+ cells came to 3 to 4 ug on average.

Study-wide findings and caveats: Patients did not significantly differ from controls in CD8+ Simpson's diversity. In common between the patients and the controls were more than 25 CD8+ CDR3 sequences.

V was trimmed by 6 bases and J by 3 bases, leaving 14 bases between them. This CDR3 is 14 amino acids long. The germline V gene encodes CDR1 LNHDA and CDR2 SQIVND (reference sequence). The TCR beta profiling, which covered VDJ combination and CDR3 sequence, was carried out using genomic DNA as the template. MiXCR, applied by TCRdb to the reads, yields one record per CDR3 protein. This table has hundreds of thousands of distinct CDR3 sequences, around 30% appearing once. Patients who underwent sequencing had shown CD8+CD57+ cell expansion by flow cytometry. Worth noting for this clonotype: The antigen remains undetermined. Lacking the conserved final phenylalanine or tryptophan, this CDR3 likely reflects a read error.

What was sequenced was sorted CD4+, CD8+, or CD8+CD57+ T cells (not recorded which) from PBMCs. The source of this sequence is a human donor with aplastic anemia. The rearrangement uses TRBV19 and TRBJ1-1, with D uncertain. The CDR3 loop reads CASRRGSRDTEAFL. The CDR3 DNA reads TGTGCCAGTAGGCGGGGATCAAGAGACACTGAAGCTTTCCTT.